This T cell receptor beta chain came from a study of OX40 agonist ivuxolimab in advanced cancers. Turning to the study itself: A mean age of about 56 years, range roughly 23 to 79, was recorded, and approximately 85% were male. Partial responses were observed in three patients, of whom one had hepatocellular carcinoma and two had cutaneous melanoma.

V was cut by 6 bases and J by 7 bases, with 16 bases left in between. CDR1 SGHTA and CDR2 FQGNSA come from the germline V gene. The CDR3 runs 14 residues. Produced via immunoSEQ multiplex PCR; TCRdb's table is partial and in-frame only. The table shows around 20,000 clones, with 70% to 80% occurring only once. The chain joins TRBV7-2 to TRBJ1-5, with D perhaps TRBD1 (5 bases). The TCR originated in an adult with an advanced solid tumor such as melanoma, head and neck, liver or kidney cancer. The material was CD4+ or CD8+ T cells sorted from blood, obtained in a trial of the OX40 agonist ivuxolimab. The CDR3 coding sequence is TGTGCCAGCAGTTTCCGGGACGGGGGACAGCCCCAGCATTTT. Translation gives CASSFRDGGQPQHF.